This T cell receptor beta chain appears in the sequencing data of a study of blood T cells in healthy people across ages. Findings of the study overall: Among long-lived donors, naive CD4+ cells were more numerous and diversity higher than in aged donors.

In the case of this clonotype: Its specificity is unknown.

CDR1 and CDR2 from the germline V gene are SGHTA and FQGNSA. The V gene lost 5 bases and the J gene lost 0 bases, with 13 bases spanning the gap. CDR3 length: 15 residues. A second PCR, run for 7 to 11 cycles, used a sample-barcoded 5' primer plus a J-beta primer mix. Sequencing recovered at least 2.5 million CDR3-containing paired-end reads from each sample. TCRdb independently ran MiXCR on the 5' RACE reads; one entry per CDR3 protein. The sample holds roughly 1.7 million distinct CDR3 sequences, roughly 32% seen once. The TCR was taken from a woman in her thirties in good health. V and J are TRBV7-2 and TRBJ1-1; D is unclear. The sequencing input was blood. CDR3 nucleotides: TGTGCCAGCAGCCGAATCAGGTCCATGAACACTGAAGCTTTCTTT. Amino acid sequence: CASSRIRSMNTEAFF.